The 23 T cell receptor beta chains presented below share a single source sample, sequenced in a study of control samples from healthy donors and cancer patients. Profiled with immunoSEQ multiplex PCR; TCRdb holds only in-frame clones, not every one. Of 100,000 to 150,000 clones detected, about 95% appear once; the ten largest clones hold 3.6%. Sequencing was carried out using blood. These receptors all come from a man under 40 in good health.

The rearrangement links TRBV27 to TRBJ2-1, with TRBD2 matching over 9 bases. The germline V gene encodes CDR1 MNHEY and CDR2 SMNVEV (reference sequence). Trimming took 6 bases from V and 2 from J; bases not matched to a gene: 11. This CDR3 has 17 amino acids. As DNA, the CDR3 is TGTGCCAGCAGATCCCAAGGGCGGGGGGGCCCCTACAATGAGCAGTTCTTC. Its protein is CASRSQGRGGPYNEQFF.

V gene TRBV11-3 combines with J gene TRBJ2-1, with TRBD1 matching 11 bases. The CDR3 is made up of 18 amino acids. In germline, CDR1 is SGHNT, CDR2 YENEEA. V gave up 5 bases and J gave up 6 bases; unmatched junction bases: 15. The CDR3: CASSPIRPGQGEFNEQFF. The CDR3 region has the DNA TGTGCCAGCAGCCCAATTCGTCCGGGACAGGGGGAATTCAATGAGCAGTTCTTC.

The genes are TRBV19 and TRBJ1-5; D is ambiguous. The ends were cut back, 5 bases at V and 0 bases at J, with 11 bases in the middle. Germline CDR1 and CDR2: LNHDA and SQIVND (reference sequence). The CDR3 totals 15 residues. CDR3 DNA sequence: TGTGCCAGTAGTGTCGGTAGATATAGCAATCAGCCCCAGCATTTT. Protein product: CASSVGRYSNQPQHF.

The gene calls are TRBV7-8 and TRBJ2-2; TRBD1 matches 9 bases. The CDR3 consists of 16 residues. The germline CDR1 and CDR2 sequences are SGHVS and FQNEAQ. J was trimmed by 4 bases and V by 4 bases; bases with no gene match: 7. The CDR3 sequence: CASSYLRGQGTGELFF. DNA for the CDR3: TGTGCCAGCAGCTACCTCCGGGGACAGGGCACCGGGGAGCTGTTTTTT.

The rearrangement joins TRBV27 to TRBJ2-7, with TRBD2 matching 13 bases. Germline assignment: CDR1 MNHEY and CDR2 SMNVEV (reference sequence). V was clipped by 6 bases and J by 2 bases; unmatched bases: 4. The CDR3 totals 15 residues. CDR3 amino acids: CASSPTSGGTYEQYF. In DNA, the CDR3 is TGTGCCAGCAGCCCGACTAGCGGGGGGACCTACGAGCAGTACTTC.

V usage is TRBV28 and J usage is TRBJ2-1; 8 bases are shared with TRBD1. After removal of 5 bases from V and 12 bases from J, the junction contained 9 bases not matched to a gene. This CDR3 has 13 amino acids. Germline CDR1 and CDR2: MDHEN and SYDVKM. CDR3 bases: TGTGCCAGCAGTCCACGGGACAGGTCAGGGCAGTTCTTC. Protein sequence: CASSPRDRSGQFF.

The chain couples TRBV28 to TRBJ1-5; D is undetermined. Germline CDR1 MDHEN, CDR2 SYDVKM. The CDR3 runs 15 residues. V lost 4 bases to trimming and J lost 1 base, with 11 bases between them. CDR3 region: CASSSGGRSNQPQHF. As DNA, the CDR3 is TGTGCCAGCAGTTCGGGTGGTCGAAGCAATCAGCCCCAGCATTTT.

In this sample, this clone turned up once. The CDR3 sequence is CASSQLIVGAFF. Written as DNA, the CDR3 is TGTGCCAGCAGCCAATTAATCGTGGGAGCTTTCTTT. This chain uses TRBV3-1 (or the pseudogene TRBV3-2) with TRBJ1-1; D remains ambiguous. This CDR3 has 12 residues. CDR1 LGHDT and CDR2 YNNKEL come from the germline V gene (reference sequence). Deletions cut 2 bases from V and 10 bases from J, with 11 bases between.

This clone was recorded a few times. The rearrangement joins TRBV10-3 to TRBJ2-7, with D perhaps TRBD2 (6 bases). This CDR3 is 14 amino acids long. Germline CDR1 is ENHRY and CDR2 is SYGVKD. The V end lost 6 bases, the J end lost 5 bases, and 17 bases lay between the germline ends. Here the CDR3 reads CAIRPGLTSHEQYF. The CDR3 DNA reads as TGTGCCATCAGGCCGGGACTCACAAGTCACGAGCAGTACTTC.

The genes are TRBV19 and TRBJ1-6; 8 nucleotides line up with TRBD1. CDR1 LNHDA and CDR2 SQIVND come from the germline V gene (reference sequence). There are 15 residues in the CDR3. V was pared by 3 bases and J by 9 bases, with 7 bases of the junction left unmatched. CDR3 coding DNA: TGTGCCAGTAGTATGGAGACAGGGGTTTTTTCACCCCTCCACTTT. This codes for CASSMETGVFSPLHF.

The chain couples TRBV4-2 to TRBJ1-6; no reliable D call. The CDR3 runs 13 residues. Germline values: CDR1 LGHNA, CDR2 YNFKEQ. V lost 1 base and J lost 6, with 4 bases in between. CDR3 region: CASSQVSNSPLHF. The DNA for the CDR3 is TGTGCCAGCAGCCAAGTCAGTAATTCACCCCTCCACTTT.

V and J are TRBV9 and TRBJ2-5, with 11 bases lining up with TRBD1. The V gene end was trimmed by 0 bases and the J gene end by 4 bases; junction bases not matched to a gene: 5. The CDR3 has 16 amino acids. In germline, CDR1 is SGDLS, CDR2 YYNGEE. The CDR3 spells CASSVVGQGAGETQYF. For the CDR3, the DNA is TGTGCCAGCAGCGTAGTTGGACAGGGGGCGGGAGAGACCCAGTACTTC.

The rearrangement uses TRBV19 and TRBJ1-6, with 7 nucleotides matching TRBD1. V lost 5 bases, J lost 0 bases, and 7 bases stayed unmatched. Per germline, CDR1 LNHDA and CDR2 SQIVND (reference sequence). The CDR3 loop spans 17 amino acids. The CDR3 region has the DNA TGTGCCAGTAGTTCGACAGGGTTAAGCTCCTATAATTCACCCCTCCACTTT. Translated, it gives CASSSTGLSSYNSPLHF.

The V gene is TRBV30, the J gene TRBJ1-5, with D unresolved. This CDR3 comprises 17 residues. Looked up from germline, CDR1 is GTSNPN and CDR2 is SVGIG (reference sequence). V was shortened by 0 bases and J by 4 bases, with 19 bases between the two germline ends. CDR3 loop: CAWSVGVRGRQNQPQHF. In DNA form, the CDR3 reads TGTGCCTGGAGTGTAGGTGTCCGAGGGCGGCAGAATCAGCCCCAGCATTTT.

The gene calls are TRBV27 and TRBJ1-2, with unresolved D. Trimming removed 8 bases at V and 8 bases at J, with 15 bases between. CDR1 is MNHEY and CDR2 is SMNVEV in the germline V gene (reference sequence). The CDR3 covers 12 residues. DNA for the CDR3: TGTGCCAGCCGAGGGTCAACCCGAGGCTACACCTTC. Translating it yields CASRGSTRGYTF.

V usage is TRBV2 and J usage is TRBJ2-5; maybe TRBD1 (5 bases). The germline V gene has CDR1 SNHLY and CDR2 FYNNEI. CDR3 length: 16 amino acids. Trimming cost V 2 bases and J 1 base, with 14 bases left between them. The CDR3 here is CASSESGLILQETQYF. The DNA of the CDR3 is TGTGCCAGCAGTGAATCAGGGTTGATTCTCCAAGAGACCCAGTACTTC. The entire variable domain, with the rest obtained from reference TRBV2 and TRBJ2-5, is as follows: EPEVTQTPSHQVTQMGQEVILRCVPISNHLYFYWYRQILGQKVEFLVSFYNNEISEKSEIFDDQFSVERPDGSNFTLKIRSTKLEDSAMYFCASSESGLILQETQYFGPGTRLLVL.

The rearrangement joins TRBV21-1 to TRBJ2-1; TRBD2 was called by the table and not checked on the DNA. TRBV21-1 is tagged as a pseudogene. The CDR3 has 18 amino acids. CDR3 loop: CASTSGTSGGAEYNEQFF. The CDR3 DNA reads as TGTGCCAGCACTTCCGGGACTAGCGGGGGGGCCGAGTACAATGAGCAGTTCTTC.

V gene TRBV7-9 combines with J gene TRBJ2-7; TRBD1 agrees at 11 bases. CDR1 is SEHNR and CDR2 is FQNEAQ in the germline V gene (reference sequence). The J segment lost 3 bases and the V segment lost 4 bases, leaving 2 bases of the junction unmatched. The CDR3 length is 14 residues. The CDR3 DNA follows: TGTGCCAGCAGCTCGGGGACAGGGGGCTACGAGCAGTACTTC. Amino acids: CASSSGTGGYEQYF. The full variable domain, completed using reference TRBV7-9 and TRBJ2-7, is DTGVSQNPRHKITKRGQNVTFRCDPISEHNRLYWYRQTLGQGPEFLTYFQNEAQLEKSRLLSDRFSAERPKGSFSTLEIQRTEQGDSAMYLCASSSGTGGYEQYFGPGTRLTVT.

This clone was found once. V and J are TRBV11-1 and TRBJ2-1; the match to TRBD2 covers 10 bases. This CDR3 has 14 amino acids. Germline CDR1 reads SGHAT; CDR2 reads FQDESV (reference sequence). V was clipped by 3 bases and J by 7 bases; unmatched bases: 3. CDR3 region: CASSFTSGVNEQFF. The CDR3 DNA is TGTGCCAGCAGCTTCACTAGCGGGGTAAATGAGCAGTTCTTC.

The CDR3 DNA sequence: TGTGCCAGCGGACAGGGTTCTCGGGCTTTCTTT. It yields the protein CASGQGSRAFF. This rearrangement joins TRBV2 to TRBJ1-1; 8 bases are a match to TRBD1. CDR3 size: 11 residues. The V gene end was trimmed by 8 bases and the J gene end by 11 bases; junction bases not matched to a gene: 7. CDR1 SNHLY and CDR2 FYNNEI come from the germline V gene.

This sequence joins TRBV7-8 and TRBJ1-2, with TRBD1 identical over 11 bases. CDR1 and CDR2 from the germline V gene are SGHVS and FQNEAQ. Trimming cost V 2 bases and J 14 bases; bases outside gene matches: 7. This CDR3 comprises 13 residues. As DNA, the CDR3 is TGTGCCAGCAGCTTATCAGGACAGGGGGCAAATACCTTC. It specifies CASSLSGQGANTF.

The V call is TRBV11-2, the J call TRBJ2-7; unclear D gene. The CDR3 has 13 amino acids. Trimming took 3 bases from V and 0 from J, leaving 6 bases between them. CDR1 is SGHAT, CDR2 FQNNGV, per germline. Here the CDR3 reads CASSLTHSYEQYF. The CDR3 DNA follows: TGTGCCAGCAGCTTGACTCACTCCTACGAGCAGTACTTC.

This chain connects TRBV24-1 to TRBJ2-5, with 7 bases matching TRBD1. The ends lost 5 bases at V and 5 bases at J; junction bases unmatched: 4. Germline V CDR1 and CDR2: KGHDR, SFDVKD. This CDR3 has 13 amino acids. The CDR3 nucleotides read TGTGCCACCAGTGGACAGGGACGGGAGACCCAGTACTTC. Translating it yields CATSGQGRETQYF.